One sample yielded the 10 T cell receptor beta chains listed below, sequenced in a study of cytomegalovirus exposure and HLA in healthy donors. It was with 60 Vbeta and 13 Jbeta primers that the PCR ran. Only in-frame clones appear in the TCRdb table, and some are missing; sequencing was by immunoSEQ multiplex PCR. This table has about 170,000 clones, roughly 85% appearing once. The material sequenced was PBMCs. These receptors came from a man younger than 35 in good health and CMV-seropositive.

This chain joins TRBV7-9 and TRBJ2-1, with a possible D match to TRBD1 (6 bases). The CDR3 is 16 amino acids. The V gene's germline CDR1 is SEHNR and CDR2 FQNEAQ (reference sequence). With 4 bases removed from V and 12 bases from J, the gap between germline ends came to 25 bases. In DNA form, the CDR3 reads TGTGCCAGCAGCTCTCGGGACACGCCGACGCAGTTTGGGCAGTTCTTC. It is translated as CASSSRDTPTQFGQFF.

The CDR3 region is CASSTLAGTYEQYF. CDR3 in DNA: TGTGCCAGCAGTACCCTCGCGGGGACCTACGAGCAGTACTTC. The rearrangement links TRBV2 to TRBJ2-7, with TRBD2 as a possible D gene (6 bases). V was clipped by 5 bases and J by 2 bases, with 13 bases between them. The CDR3 has 14 amino acids. Germline CDR1 and CDR2: SNHLY and FYNNEI.

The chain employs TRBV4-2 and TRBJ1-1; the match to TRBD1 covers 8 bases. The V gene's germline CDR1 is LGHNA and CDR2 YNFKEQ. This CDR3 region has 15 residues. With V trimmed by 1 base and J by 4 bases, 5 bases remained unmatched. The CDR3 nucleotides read TGTGCCAGCAGCCAAGTATCAGGGGGCGGCACTGAAGCTTTCTTT. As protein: CASSQVSGGGTEAFF.

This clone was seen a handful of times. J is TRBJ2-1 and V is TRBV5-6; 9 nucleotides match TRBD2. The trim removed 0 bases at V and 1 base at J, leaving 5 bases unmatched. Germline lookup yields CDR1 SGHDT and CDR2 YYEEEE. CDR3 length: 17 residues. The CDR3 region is CASSLVGGGASYNEQFF. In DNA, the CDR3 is TGTGCCAGCAGCTTGGTGGGCGGGGGGGCGTCCTACAATGAGCAGTTCTTC.

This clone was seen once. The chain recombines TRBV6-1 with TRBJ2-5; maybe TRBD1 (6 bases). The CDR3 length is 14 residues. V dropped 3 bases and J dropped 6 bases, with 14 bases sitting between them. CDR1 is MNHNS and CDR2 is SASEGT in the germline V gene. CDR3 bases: TGTGCCAGCAGTGACTACAGGGATGCGAAGACCCAGTACTTC. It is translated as CASSDYRDAKTQYF.

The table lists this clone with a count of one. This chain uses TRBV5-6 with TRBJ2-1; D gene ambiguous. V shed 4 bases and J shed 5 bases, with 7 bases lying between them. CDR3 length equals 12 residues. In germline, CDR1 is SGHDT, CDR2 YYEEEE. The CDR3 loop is CASSIFDNEQFF. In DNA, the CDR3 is TGTGCCAGCAGCATTTTCGACAATGAGCAGTTCTTC.

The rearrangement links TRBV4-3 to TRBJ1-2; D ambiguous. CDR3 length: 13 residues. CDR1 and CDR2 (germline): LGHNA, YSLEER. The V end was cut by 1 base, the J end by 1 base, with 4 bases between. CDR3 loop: CASSQVRNYGYTF. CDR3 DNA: TGCGCCAGCAGCCAAGTTCGTAACTATGGCTACACCTTC.

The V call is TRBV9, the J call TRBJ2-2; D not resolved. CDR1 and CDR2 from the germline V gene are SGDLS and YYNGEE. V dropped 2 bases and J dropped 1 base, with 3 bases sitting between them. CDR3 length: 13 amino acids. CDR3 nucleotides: TGTGCCAGCAGCGTCATGAACACCGGGGAGCTGTTTTTT. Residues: CASSVMNTGELFF.

CDR3 amino acids: CAISEAPNTGELFF. For the CDR3, the DNA is TGTGCCATCAGTGAAGCGCCGAACACCGGGGAGCTGTTTTTT. The chain uses TRBV10-3 and TRBJ2-2, with D hard to call. CDR3 length: 14 residues. CDR1 and CDR2 from the germline V gene are ENHRY and SYGVKD. Trimming stripped 3 bases from V and 0 bases from J, with 5 bases between.

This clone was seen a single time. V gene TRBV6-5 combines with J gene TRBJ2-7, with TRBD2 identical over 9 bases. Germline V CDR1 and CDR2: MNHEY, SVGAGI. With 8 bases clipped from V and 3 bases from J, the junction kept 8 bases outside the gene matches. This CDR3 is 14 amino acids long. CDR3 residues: CASFGGLAGYEQYF. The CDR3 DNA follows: TGTGCCAGCTTTGGGGGACTAGCAGGCTACGAGCAGTACTTC.